These 4 T cell receptor beta chains share one sample of origin, sequenced in a study of blood T cell repertoires in COVID-19. The repertoire was sequenced with immunoSEQ multiplex PCR; TCRdb's copy has only in-frame clones and lacks some. The sample lists about 170,000 clones, approximately 87% occurring once. The sequencing sample was made of PBMCs or T cells enriched from blood (not recorded which). These receptors originate from a woman aged 45-65 years who had recovered from COVID-19.

As DNA, the CDR3 is TGTGCCAGCTCACCGATGAATCAGGGGTCATCACCCCTCCACTTT. It is translated as CASSPMNQGSSPLHF. The gene calls are TRBV18 and TRBJ1-6; TRBD1 might be the D (6 bases). The CDR3 totals 15 residues. V was shortened by 3 bases and J by 10 bases, with 16 bases between the two germline ends. Germline CDR1 reads KGHSH; CDR2 reads LQKENI.

This rearrangement joins TRBV19 to TRBJ2-1, with D possibly being TRBD1 (5 bases). Looked up from germline, CDR1 is LNHDA and CDR2 is SQIVND (reference sequence). V shed 1 base and J shed 8 bases, with 15 bases lying between them. This CDR3 is built from 15 residues. In DNA, the CDR3 is TGTGCCAGTAGTATAGGGGGCGAGAGCTTCGATGAGCAGTTCTTC. Amino acids: CASSIGGESFDEQFF.

This chain joins TRBV7-9 and TRBJ2-7; TRBD2 is a possible D gene (5 bases). CDR1 is SEHNR and CDR2 is FQNEAQ in the germline V gene (reference sequence). The CDR3 is made up of 13 amino acids. The V and J ends lost 11 bases and 2 bases respectively, with 16 bases between them. CDR3 in DNA: TGTGCCGGTTCCGGAGGCGCGACCTACGAGCAGTACGTC. This codes for CAGSGGATYEQYV.

This chain links TRBV18 with TRBJ2-1; tentative D call: TRBD1 (6 bases). There are 14 residues in the CDR3. Germline CDR1 KGHSH, CDR2 LQKENI. Trimming took off 3 bases at V and 7 bases at J, with 13 bases between the two ends. Here the CDR3 reads CASSPGRQGNEQFF. CDR3 DNA sequence: TGTGCCAGCTCACCGGGGCGTCAGGGGAATGAGCAGTTCTTC.